A single T cell receptor (beta chain) is shown here with its context. Its antigen is undetermined. Trimming took off 6 bases at V and 5 bases at J, with 34 bases between the two ends. This CDR3 region has 20 residues. This entry belongs to a study of vaccination effects on CD4 cells after COVID-19. A roughly 10-day culture period preceded the isolation of CD4+ T cells. Participants got two doses of BNT162b2 or mRNA-1273 vaccine. Method: immunoSEQ multiplex PCR; TCRdb's copy keeps in-frame clones and lacks some. This table has under 35,000 clones, 74% appearing once. The chain combines TRBV23-1 with TRBJ2-5; D might be TRBD1 or TRBD2, each matching 7 bases. TRBV23-1 is identified as an open reading frame with a role that is uncertain. This receptor was identified in a human donor who received a COVID-19 vaccine. Source: CD4+ T cells from PBMCs cultured without peptide, taken after COVID-19 vaccination. The CDR3 here is CASSLRAGTEFCGSLETQYF. CDR3 DNA: TGCGCCAGCAGCCTAAGGGCCGGGACAGAATTTTGCGGGAGTCTGGAGACCCAGTACTTC.